This T cell receptor beta chain was captured in a study of T cell changes during pregnancy in multiple sclerosis. Produced via immunoSEQ multiplex PCR; TCRdb's table is partial and in-frame only. The sample lists around 69,000 clones; around 90% were seen once. The sequencing here drew on peripheral blood, taken in the third trimester of pregnancy. This clonotype was sampled from a female donor with multiple sclerosis, enrolled in a pregnancy study.

The CDR3 loop reads CASSPGDSETYEQYF. CDR3 nucleotides: TGTGCCAGCTCACCCGGAGACAGTGAAACCTACGAGCAGTACTTC. The chain has TRBV18 and TRBJ2-7; D possibly corresponds to TRBD1 (5 bases). The CDR3 runs 15 residues. Germline-derived CDR1 and CDR2 are KGHSH and LQKENI. The V end was cut by 3 bases, the J end by 2 bases, with 14 bases between. Variable domain in full (rest from reference TRBV18 and TRBJ2-7): NAGVMQNPRHLVRRRGQEARLRCSPMKGHSHVYWYRQLPEEGLKFMVYLQKENIIDESGMPKERFSAEFPKEGPSILRIQQVVRGDSAAYFCASSPGDSETYEQYFGPGTRLTVT.